Listed below are T cell receptor beta chains from one sample, sequenced in a study of beta chain features in type 1 diabetes. Sequencing was performed with immunoSEQ multiplex PCR; in TCRdb, only in-frame clones are kept and a portion is missing. The table has more than 120,000 clones, 10% to 15% seen once. The source material was central memory CD4+ T cells from blood. These receptors were collected from a man between 18 and 29 years old with type 1 diabetes. CDR3s include the opening cysteine and the closing phenylalanine or tryptophan. D genes are given only for firm matches. Size is omitted from some rows. Given values are once, few, many or a class for expanded clones.

>TRBV5-8|TRBD1|15|TRBJ2-7|few
CASTPRTGAVYEQYF
TGTGCCAGCACACCACGGACAGGGGCGGTGTACGAGCAGTACTTC
>TRBV9|.|15|TRBJ1-2|.
CASSVAVGRNYGYTF
TGTGCCAGCAGCGTAGCCGTCGGACGAAACTATGGCTACACCTTC
>TRBV5-1|.|14|TRBJ2-5|.
CASSLGQHQETQYF
TGCGCCAGCAGCTTGGGACAGCACCAAGAGACCCAGTACTTC
>TRBV30|.|13|TRBJ1-5|few
CAWSGGGTQPQHF
TGTGCCTGGAGTGGGGGGGGGACCCAGCCCCAGCATTTT
>TRBV27|.|14|TRBJ1-4|.
CAAAPLGGHEKLFF
TGTGCGGCAGCACCCCTTGGGGGGCACGAAAAACTGTTTTTT
>TRBV30|.|13|TRBJ1-1|few
CAWSRGRAGEAFF
TGTGCCTGGAGTAGGGGCAGGGCGGGTGAAGCTTTCTTT
>TRBV18|TRBD1|15|TRBJ1-6|.
CASSPGQGNNSPLHF
TGTGCCAGCTCACCCGGACAGGGGAATAATTCACCCCTCCACTTT
>TRBV10-2|TRBD2|14|TRBJ2-3|.
CASSLAARTDTQYF
TGCGCCAGCAGCCTAGCGGCTCGCACAGATACGCAGTATTTT
>TRBV12-5|.|12|TRBJ2-2|few
CASGWVDGELFF
TGTGCTAGTGGTTGGGTAGACGGGGAGCTGTTTTTT
>TRBV7-9|TRBD2|16|TRBJ2-5|.
CASSLGSGGGQETQYF
TGTGCCAGCAGCTTAGGAAGCGGGGGGGGCCAAGAGACCCAGTACTTC
>TRBV28|.|13|TRBJ1-2|.
CASSLGPSRGYTF
TGTGCCAGCAGTTTGGGTCCTTCGAGGGGCTACACCTTC
>TRBV30|.|13|TRBJ1-6|.
CACLDSYNSPLHF
TGTGCCTGTCTTGACTCCTATAATTCACCCCTCCACTTT
>TRBV6-1|.|15|TRBJ2-2|.
CASSEASGRFGELFF
TGTGCCAGCAGTGAAGCAAGCGGCCGTTTCGGGGAGCTGTTTTTT
>TRBV7-6|.|17|TRBJ1-5|many
CASSLEPSAGANQPQHF
TGTGCCAGCAGCTTAGAACCTTCGGCCGGGGCTAATCAGCCCCAGCATTTT
>TRBV25-1|.|16|TRBJ2-7|.
CASSEPVGGGSYEQYF
TGTGCCAGCAGTGAACCCGTGGGAGGGGGCTCCTACGAGCAGTACTTC
>TRBV30|.|13|TRBJ1-6|few
CAWTTGMASPLHF
TGTGCCTGGACTACAGGGATGGCTTCACCCCTCCACTTT
>TRBV30|.|13|TRBJ1-5|.
CAWGWDLNQPQHF
TGTGCCTGGGGTTGGGACCTCAATCAGCCCCAGCATTTT
>TRBV27|TRBD1|18|TRBJ2-3|.
CASSLKDLGPGGSDTQYF
TGTGCCAGCAGTTTGAAGGATCTCGGGCCAGGGGGTTCAGATACGCAGTATTTT
>TRBV11-3|.|14|TRBJ2-1|.
CASSLDRGTNEQFF
TGTGCCAGCAGCTTAGATCGGGGGACCAATGAGCAGTTCTTC
>TRBV18|.|13|TRBJ1-1|few
CASSKGGFPEAFF
TGTGCCAGCTCCAAGGGAGGGTTTCCTGAAGCTTTCTTT
>TRBV28|TRBD1|14|TRBJ1-2|few
CASSLEGAKNGYTF
TGTGCCAGCAGTTTAGAGGGGGCAAAGAATGGCTACACCTTC
>TRBV6-6|TRBD1|14|TRBJ1-4|.
CASSTDRGDEKLFF
TGTGCCAGCAGCACGGACAGGGGGGATGAAAAACTGTTTTTT
>TRBV6-6|.|14|TRBJ1-2|.
CATHSSTGNYGYTF
TGTGCCACCCATTCCAGCACAGGGAACTATGGCTACACCTTC
>TRBV28|.|15|TRBJ2-5|.
CASTTTGLGQETQYF
TGTGCCAGCACCACAACTGGGCTCGGACAAGAGACCCAGTACTTC
>TRBV11-3|.|15|TRBJ2-7|few
CASSSRRESSYEQYF
TGTGCCAGCAGCTCCAGACGGGAGAGCTCCTACGAGCAGTACTTC
>TRBV11-3|TRBD2|14|TRBJ2-1|few
CASSLNSGVNEQFF
TGTGCCAGCAGCTTAAATAGCGGGGTAAATGAGCAGTTCTTC
>TRBV2|.|15|TRBJ1-5|.
CASRYRVYSNQPQHF
TGTGCCAGCCGATACAGGGTGTATAGCAATCAGCCCCAGCATTTT
>TRBV6-1|TRBD1|14|TRBJ1-2|.
CASSEEAGGSGYTF
TGTGCCAGCAGTGAAGAGGCAGGGGGTTCTGGCTACACCTTC
>TRBV18|TRBD1|13|TRBJ2-7|few
CASRRDSSYEQYF
TGTGCCAGCCGTCGGGACAGCTCCTACGAGCAGTACTTC
>TRBV2|.|17|TRBJ1-1|.
CASTRRGMTSVNTEAFF
TGTGCCAGCACCCGCCGGGGAATGACATCCGTAAACACTGAAGCTTTCTTT
>TRBV12-5|.|13|TRBJ2-3|few
CASGPPRIDTQYF
TGTGCTAGTGGACCCCCTCGGATAGATACGCAGTATTTT
>TRBV30|.|12|TRBJ2-5|many
CAWSVNQETQYF
TGTGCCTGGAGTGTAAACCAAGAGACCCAGTACTTC
>TRBV29-1|.|14|TRBJ2-5|.
CSVDGRGRGREQYF
TGCAGCGTTGATGGTCGCGGCAGGGGGAGGGAGCAGTACTTC
>TRBV19|.|14|TRBJ1-1|.
CATLKWGSNTEAFF
TGTGCCACTCTCAAGTGGGGCTCAAACACTGAAGCTTTCTTT
>TRBV7-9|.|14|TRBJ1-4|.
CASSFMGGDEKLFF
TGTGCCAGCAGCTTCATGGGTGGGGATGAAAAACTGTTTTTT
>TRBV6-6|.|15|TRBJ2-7|.
CASSLGGDPTVEQYF
TGTGCCAGCTCCCTCGGCGGGGACCCAACCGTCGAGCAGTACTTC
>TRBV28|.|17|TRBJ2-3|many
CASSPGSETTRTDTQYF
TGTGCCAGCAGTCCTGGTTCCGAGACTACTCGTACAGATACGCAGTATTTT
>TRBV5-6|TRBD2|16|TRBJ2-3|.
CASSLASGAGTDTQYF
TGTGCCAGCAGCTTGGCTAGCGGGGCAGGCACAGATACGCAGTATTTT
>TRBV28|.|16|TRBJ2-7|few
CASSFPPSAGRYEQYF
TGTGCCAGCAGTTTTCCCCCGTCGGCGGGTAGATACGAGCAGTACTTC
>TRBV7-2|TRBD2|14|TRBJ2-5|many
CASSSGLAQETQYF
TGTGCCAGCAGCTCCGGACTAGCGCAGGAGACCCAGTACTTC
>TRBV6-6|.|12|TRBJ1-1|many
CASSPLRTEAFF
TGTGCCAGCAGTCCCCTTAGGACTGAAGCTTTCTTT
>TRBV11-2|.|14|TRBJ1-4|.
CASSFSDSNEKLFF
TGTGCCAGCAGCTTTTCTGACTCTAATGAAAAACTGTTTTTT
>TRBV2|TRBD2|16|TRBJ2-5|few
CASSEPGAGTQETQYF
TGTGCCAGCAGTGAACCAGGAGCGGGGACCCAAGAGACCCAGTACTTC
>TRBV6-5|.|13|TRBJ1-4|few
CASSPVLNEKLFF
TGTGCCAGCAGTCCAGTCCTTAATGAAAAACTGTTTTTT
>TRBV5-6|TRBD1|15|TRBJ2-7|few
CASSLTGGAEQEQYF
TGTGCCAGCAGCTTGACAGGGGGCGCAGAACAAGAGCAGTACTTC
>TRBV7-9|.|13|TRBJ1-2|.
CASSLTTNYGYTF
TGTGCCAGCAGCTTGACAACTAACTATGGCTACACCTTC
>TRBV4-2|.|13|TRBJ2-2|few
CASSQEEAGELFF
TGTGCCAGCAGCCAAGAGGAAGCCGGGGAGCTGTTTTTT
>TRBV6-5|.|15|TRBJ2-3|.
CASSYMQAQTDTQYF
TGTGCCAGCAGTTACATGCAGGCTCAGACAGATACGCAGTATTTT
>TRBV7-8|.|14|TRBJ1-2|.
CASSLAGNDYGYTF
TGTGCCAGCAGCTTAGCAGGGAATGACTATGGCTACACCTTC
>TRBV6-5|TRBD1|15|TRBJ1-1|.
CASSYSPGGDTEAFF
TGTGCCAGCAGTTACTCTCCAGGGGGGGACACTGAAGCTTTCTTT
>TRBV30|.|12|TRBJ1-5|few
CAWGGSNQPQHF
TGTGCCTGGGGGGGTAGCAATCAGCCCCAGCATTTT
>TRBV9|.|14|TRBJ2-3|many
CASSVAGDTDTQYF
TGTGCCAGCAGCGTAGCCGGGGACACAGATACGCAGTATTTT
>TRBV2|TRBD1|17|TRBJ1-6|.
CASRDPGQGSYNSPLHF
TGTGCCAGCAGGGATCCGGGACAGGGGTCCTATAATTCACCCCTCCACTTT
>TRBV5-1|.|15|TRBJ2-3|few
CASSLVPASTDTQYF
TGCGCCAGCAGCTTGGTTCCGGCTAGCACAGATACGCAGTATTTT
>TRBV18|.|16|TRBJ1-2|.
CASSPSRQALNYGYTF
TGTGCCAGCTCACCAAGCCGCCAGGCTCTCAACTATGGCTACACCTTC
>TRBV30|TRBD2|16|TRBJ2-1|.
CAWRATTAGFYNEQFF
TGTGCCTGGAGAGCAACGACAGCGGGATTTTACAATGAGCAGTTCTTC
>TRBV6-1|TRBD1|15|TRBJ1-5|.
CASSVDTGGPQPQHF
TGTGCCAGCAGCGTAGATACAGGGGGCCCTCAGCCCCAGCATTTT
>TRBV4-1|.|14|TRBJ2-7|.
CASSTRLGSYEQYF
TGCGCCAGCAGTACACGGCTGGGCTCCTACGAGCAGTACTTC
>TRBV6-5|TRBD1|14|TRBJ2-1|.
CASSRTGGFNEQFF
TGTGCCAGCAGTCGGACAGGGGGCTTTAATGAGCAGTTCTTC
>TRBV7-3|.|14|TRBJ1-3|.
CASSLGDSGNTIYF
TGTGCCAGCAGCTTAGGTGACTCTGGAAACACCATATATTTT